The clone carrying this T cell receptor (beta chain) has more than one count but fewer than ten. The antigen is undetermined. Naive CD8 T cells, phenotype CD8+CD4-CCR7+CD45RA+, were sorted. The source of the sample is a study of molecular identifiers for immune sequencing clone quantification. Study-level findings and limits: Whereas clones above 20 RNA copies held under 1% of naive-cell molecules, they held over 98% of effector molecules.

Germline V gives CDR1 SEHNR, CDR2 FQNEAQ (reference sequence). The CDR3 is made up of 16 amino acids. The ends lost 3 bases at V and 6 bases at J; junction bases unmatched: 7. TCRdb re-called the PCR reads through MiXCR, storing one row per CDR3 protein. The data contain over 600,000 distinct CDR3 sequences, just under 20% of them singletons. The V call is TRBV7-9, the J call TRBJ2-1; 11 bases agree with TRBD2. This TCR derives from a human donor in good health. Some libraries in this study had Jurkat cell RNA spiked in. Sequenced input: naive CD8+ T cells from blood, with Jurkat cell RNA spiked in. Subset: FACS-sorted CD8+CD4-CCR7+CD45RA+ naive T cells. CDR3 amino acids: CASSLGGTSGINEQFF. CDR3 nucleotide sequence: TGTGCCAGCAGCTTGGGGGGGACTAGCGGTATCAATGAGCAGTTCTTC.